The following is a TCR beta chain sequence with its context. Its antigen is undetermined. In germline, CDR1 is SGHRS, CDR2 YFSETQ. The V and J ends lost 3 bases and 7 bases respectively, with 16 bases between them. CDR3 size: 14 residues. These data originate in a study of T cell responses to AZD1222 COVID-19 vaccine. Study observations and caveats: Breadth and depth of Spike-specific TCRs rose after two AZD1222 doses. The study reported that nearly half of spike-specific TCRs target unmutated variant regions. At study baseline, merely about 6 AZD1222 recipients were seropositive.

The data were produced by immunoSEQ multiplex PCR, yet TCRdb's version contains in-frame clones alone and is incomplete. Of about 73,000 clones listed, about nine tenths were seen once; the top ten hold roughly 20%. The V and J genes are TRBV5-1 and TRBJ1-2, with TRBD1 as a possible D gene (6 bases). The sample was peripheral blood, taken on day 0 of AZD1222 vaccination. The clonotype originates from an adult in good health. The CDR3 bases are TGCGCCAGCAGCTCAGGGGTCCCCATTGCTGGCTACACCTTC. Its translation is CASSSGVPIAGYTF.